This T cell receptor beta chain was obtained from a study of OX40 agonist ivuxolimab in advanced cancers. Whole-study context: Each dose-escalation patient presented with hepatocellular carcinoma, melanoma, renal cell or head and neck cancer.

Profiling relied on immunoSEQ multiplex PCR, and the TCRdb table lists in-frame clones only, not all of them. The table includes around 30,000 clones, more than 75% detected once. Per germline, CDR1 MGHDK and CDR2 SYGVNS. Deletions cut 7 bases from V and 3 bases from J, with 5 bases between. This CDR3 is built from 11 residues. The sequences come from CD4+ or CD8+ T cells sorted from blood, collected in a trial of the OX40 agonist ivuxolimab. V and J are TRBV25-1 and TRBJ2-3; D is undetermined. The TCR sequence derives from an adult with an advanced solid tumor such as melanoma, head and neck, liver or kidney cancer. The CDR3 protein is CASKTTDTQYF. As DNA, the CDR3 is TGTGCCAGCAAAACTACAGATACGCAGTATTTT.